This TCR beta chain was recovered during a study of OX40 agonist ivuxolimab in advanced cancers. In germline, CDR1 is SGDLS, CDR2 YYNGEE. The length of the CDR3 is 16 residues. The V and J ends lost 0 bases and 1 base respectively, with 13 bases between them. This clone has a handful of counts. Antigen specificity is unknown. Data came from immunoSEQ multiplex PCR; TCRdb stores just in-frame clones and leaves some out. This sample has about 80,000 clones, with about four fifths found just once. Study findings and constraints: Expanded clones were, on average, more numerous among CD8+ T cells than CD4+.

The source is an adult with an advanced solid tumor such as melanoma, head and neck, liver or kidney cancer. The chain combines TRBV9 with TRBJ1-1; D gene ambiguous. This specimen consisted of CD4+ or CD8+ T cells sorted from blood, obtained in a trial of the OX40 agonist ivuxolimab. CDR3 in amino acids: CASSVDAGTENTEAFF. The CDR3 DNA reads as TGTGCCAGCAGCGTAGACGCCGGCACAGAGAACACTGAAGCTTTCTTT.